This TCR beta chain came from a study of T cells expressing NK-cell markers. About the study: It was sorted CD3+CD56-NKG2C+, CD3+CD56+NKG2C- and CD3+CD56+NKG2C+ T cells that provided the TCR beta repertoires. Study results and limitations: Among several donors, these clonotypes also ranked first in the CD3+CD56-NKG2C+ fraction. Of the CD8+ T cell pool in over 5 donors, about 1.0-7.0% was accounted for by dominant NKG2C+ clonotypes.

A remark on this clonotype: Its antigen is undetermined.

Germline V lookup: CDR1 LGHDT, CDR2 YNNKEL (reference sequence). The CDR3 covers 14 residues. Each CDR3 protein gets one entry in TCRdb, which reprocessed the 5' RACE reads and gives no DNA. Found here are about 180,000 distinct CDR3 sequences; the top ten clones hold approximately 18%. The source material was blood T cells: a sorted CD56 or NKG2C T cell subset, CD4+ or CD8+ T cells, or bulk PBMC T cells (not recorded which). V and J are TRBV3-1 and TRBJ1-1; without DNA, the TCRdb call of TRBD1 cannot be checked. This TCR was recovered from a woman aged 18 to 75 in good health. CDR3 region: CASSQGDSPEEAFF.